This T cell receptor (beta chain) originates from a study of human T cells and chemical hapten exposure. On the study more broadly: Sensitization employed 2% DPC on about 2 cm by about 2 cm of upper inner arm skin.

MiXCR, applied by TCRdb to the RACE reads, yields one record per CDR3 protein. The table lists roughly 84,000 distinct CDR3 sequences, 11% of them singletons. Time point defined: patch test 3, about 24 weeks after DPC sensitization. The treatment was: therapeutic diphenylcyclopropenone sensitization with weekly scalp DPC. Ten or more counts support this clonotype. The V and J ends lost 1 base and 4 bases respectively, with 7 bases between them. CDR1 is SGHAT, CDR2 FQDESV, per germline (reference sequence). The CDR3 runs 14 residues. The clonotype was recovered from a woman between 50 and 59 years old with alopecia areata. Some clones in this sample may be carry-over from other donors' samples. This chain uses TRBV11-1 with TRBJ2-2, with D uncertain. The sequencing used whole blood, collected in connection with sensitization to the hapten diphenylcyclopropenone (DPC). The CDR3 DNA follows: TGTGCCAGCAGCTTAGGCGACATCACCGGGGAGCTGTTTTTT. Translated, it gives CASSLGDITGELFF.